Listed below are T cell receptor beta chains from one sample, sequenced in a study of blood T cells in healthy people across ages. A single record per CDR3 protein comes from TCRdb applying MiXCR to the 5' RACE reads. This sample yields 1.5 million to 2 million distinct CDR3 sequences, of which roughly 50% are seen a single time; roughly 2% belongs to the top ten. Sequenced input: blood. The receptors originated from a woman between 35 and 50 years old in good health. The CDR3 runs from the conserved cysteine through the conserved F or W. A D gene is named only where the DNA matches it firmly. Size tells how often a clone was seen (once, few, many) or the class of an expanded clone, and some rows leave it out.

TRBD1	few	TRBJ1-5	TRBV7-6	CASSFTHTGDQPQHF	TGTGCCAGCAGCTTCACGCATACAGGGGATCAGCCCCAGCATTTT
-	-	TRBJ2-5	TRBV4-3	CASSQAFSETQYF	TGCGCCAGCAGCCAAGCGTTCTCGGAGACCCAGTACTTC
TRBD1	once	TRBJ1-5	TRBV6-2/TRBV6-3	CASSFRTGRVGPQHF	TGTGCCAGCAGTTTTAGGACAGGGCGGGTTGGGCCCCAGCATTTT
-	once	TRBJ1-2	TRBV25-1	CASSESAPGSNYGYTF	TGTGCCAGCAGTGAATCTGCCCCCGGGTCTAACTATGGCTACACCTTC
-	-	TRBJ2-7	TRBV7-2	CASSLGWRGSEQYF	TGTGCCAGCAGCTTAGGTTGGAGGGGATCAGAGCAGTACTTC
-	-	TRBJ2-5	TRBV24-1	CATGRGGIQETQYF	TGTGCCACCGGCAGGGGAGGCATCCAAGAGACCCAGTACTTC
-	-	TRBJ1-2	TRBV20-1	CSAPGLTSYGYTF	TGCAGTGCCCCAGGGTTGACAAGCTATGGCTACACCTTC
-	-	TRBJ2-1	TRBV10-3	CAISERGGLYNEQFF	TGTGCCATCAGTGAAAGGGGGGGCCTCTACAATGAGCAGTTCTTC
TRBD1	few	TRBJ2-3	TRBV11-1	CASSLGPGGSGTDTQYF	TGTGCCAGCAGCTTAGGACCAGGGGGCTCGGGCACAGATACGCAGTATTTT
-	-	TRBJ2-3	TRBV29-1	CSVETVGTDTQYF	TGCAGCGTTGAAACTGTGGGCACAGATACGCAGTATTTT
-	-	TRBJ2-4	TRBV20-1	CSARGGNIQYF	TGCAGTGCTAGAGGCGGAAACATTCAGTACTTC
-	few	TRBJ2-7	TRBV20-1	CSASSQGAQPYEQYF	TGCAGTGCTAGCTCCCAGGGCGCCCAGCCCTACGAGCAGTACTTC
-	-	TRBJ2-7	TRBV29-1	CSVGDQTYEQYF	TGCAGCGTTGGGGACCAAACCTACGAGCAGTACTTC
-	once	TRBJ1-2	TRBV20-1	CSAVTQDHYGYTF	TGCAGTGCCGTTACACAGGACCACTATGGCTACACCTTC
-	few	TRBJ1-4	TRBV6-5	CASRSGGSGEKLFF	TGTGCCAGCAGGTCGGGGGGTTCAGGTGAAAAACTGTTTTTT
-	many	TRBJ2-7	TRBV7-9	CASSFPGSYEQYF	TGTGCCAGCAGTTTCCCCGGATCCTACGAGCAGTACTTC
TRBD1	-	TRBJ2-1	TRBV6-6	CASSYTPTGDSYNEQFF	TGTGCCAGCAGTTATACTCCTACAGGGGACTCCTACAATGAGCAGTTCTTC
-	-	TRBJ1-4	TRBV27	CASSSPSSRDGEKLFF	TGTGCCAGCAGTTCGCCAAGTAGTAGGGACGGTGAAAAACTGTTTTTT
-	-	TRBJ2-3	TRBV29-1	CSVWGGPTDTQYF	TGCAGCGTTTGGGGCGGACCCACAGATACGCAGTATTTT
-	-	TRBJ2-7	TRBV9	CASSVGWTNHEQYF	TGTGCCAGCAGCGTAGGATGGACAAATCACGAGCAGTACTTC
TRBD2	many	TRBJ2-1	TRBV29-1	CSVDTSGGYNEQFF	TGCAGCGTTGACACTAGCGGGGGATACAATGAGCAGTTCTTC
-	many	TRBJ2-3	TRBV18	CASSPPPGFPTDTQYF	TGTGCCAGCTCACCACCGCCGGGTTTTCCCACAGATACGCAGTATTTT
TRBD2	-	TRBJ2-3	TRBV20-1	CSASVAGGPSDTQYF	TGCAGTGCTAGTGTCGCGGGGGGGCCCTCAGATACGCAGTATTTT
-	-	TRBJ2-5	TRBV3-1	CASSQRGSFQETQYF	TGTGCCAGCAGCCAACGTGGAAGCTTTCAAGAGACCCAGTACTTC
-	-	TRBJ1-5	TRBV6-6	CASSYSSAANQPQHF	TGTGCCAGCAGTTACTCGAGTGCGGCCAATCAGCCCCAGCATTTT
TRBD1	few	TRBJ1-2	TRBV12-3/TRBV12-4	CASSSGTGLGYTF	TGTGCCAGCAGTTCCGGGACAGGGTTGGGCTACACCTTC
-	-	TRBJ2-1	TRBV12-3/TRBV12-4	CASSWRDPGDNEQFF	TGTGCCAGCAGCTGGAGGGACCCGGGGGACAATGAGCAGTTCTTC
-	-	TRBJ1-5	TRBV12-3/TRBV12-4	CASSLAREARNQPQHF	TGTGCCAGCAGTTTAGCGAGGGAGGCCCGCAATCAGCCCCAGCATTTT
-	few	TRBJ2-7	TRBV9	CASSVDGSTYEQYF	TGTGCCAGCAGCGTAGACGGCAGCACCTACGAGCAGTACTTC
-	-	TRBJ1-6	TRBV28	CASSLTDLNSPLHF	TGTGCCAGCAGTTTAACAGACCTTAATTCACCCCTCCACTTT
TRBD1	-	TRBJ2-5	TRBV27	CASSLSIVRGMETQYF	TGTGCCAGCAGTTTATCGATTGTCAGGGGGATGGAGACCCAGTACTTC
-	-	TRBJ2-5	TRBV5-1	CASSLGRSWETQYF	TGCGCCAGCAGCTTGGGGCGGTCGTGGGAGACCCAGTACTTC
TRBD1	-	TRBJ2-7	TRBV27	CASSIGTGVYEQYF	TGTGCCAGCAGTATCGGGACAGGGGTTTACGAGCAGTACTTC
TRBD2	-	TRBJ2-1	TRBV5-1	CASSLAGLAGAPEQFF	TGCGCCAGCAGCTTGGCGGGACTAGCGGGGGCCCCCGAGCAGTTCTTC
-	-	TRBJ1-2	TRBV27	CASTERPGYGYTF	TGTGCCAGCACCGAAAGACCCGGCTATGGCTACACCTTC
-	-	TRBJ2-2	TRBV7-2	CASSLDRNGELFF	TGTGCCAGCAGCTTAGATAGGAACGGGGAGCTGTTTTTT
TRBD1	few	TRBJ1-6	TRBV25-1	CASNPGTGANSPLHF	TGTGCCAGCAACCCCGGGACAGGAGCGAATTCACCCCTCCACTTT
TRBD2	few	TRBJ2-5	TRBV6-5	CASSARTSGLGTQYF	TGTGCCAGCAGTGCCCGGACTAGCGGCCTAGGGACCCAGTACTTC
TRBD2	-	TRBJ2-1	TRBV6-2/TRBV6-3	CASSVLAGGYTSSYNEQFF	TGTGCCAGCAGCGTCTTAGCGGGGGGCTATACGAGCTCCTACAATGAGCAGTTCTTC
TRBD1	few	TRBJ2-3	TRBV20-1	CSARDPGQGGLDTQYF	TGCAGTGCTAGAGATCCGGGACAGGGGGGTTTAGATACGCAGTATTTT
TRBD1	many	TRBJ2-1	TRBV20-1	CSAAGQDSYNEQFF	TGCAGTGCTGCGGGACAGGACTCCTACAATGAGCAGTTCTTC
TRBD1	few	TRBJ2-5	TRBV3-1	CASSQEGGQARPTQYF	TGTGCCAGCAGCCAAGAGGGCGGACAGGCCCGTCCGACCCAGTACTTC
TRBD1	-	TRBJ2-1	TRBV29-1	CSVITGTVQFF	TGCAGCGTTATCACCGGGACAGTGCAGTTCTTC
-	-	TRBJ1-4	TRBV7-2	CASKGDITNEKLFF	TGTGCCAGCAAAGGGGACATAACTAATGAAAAACTGTTTTTT
TRBD2	-	TRBJ2-1	TRBV7-3	CASSWGLVSNEQFF	TGTGCCAGCAGCTGGGGACTAGTCTCCAATGAGCAGTTCTTC
-	-	TRBJ1-1	TRBV13	CASSLAGGVRAEAFF	TGTGCCAGCAGCTTAGCCGGGGGAGTTAGGGCTGAAGCTTTCTTT
-	-	TRBJ1-1	TRBV6-6	CASILPELTEAFF	TGTGCCAGCATTCTACCCGAACTAACTGAAGCTTTCTTT
-	-	TRBJ1-1	TRBV6-5	CASRREGLNTEAFF	TGTGCCAGCAGAAGGGAGGGGCTGAACACTGAAGCTTTCTTT
-	-	TRBJ2-3	TRBV27	CASGDSLTDTQYF	TGTGCCAGCGGAGACAGCCTCACAGATACGCAGTATTTT
TRBD2	few	TRBJ2-1	TRBV20-1	CSAGTGLAGVGSSYNEQFF	TGCAGTGCTGGGACGGGACTAGCGGGGGTCGGTAGCTCCTACAATGAGCAGTTCTTC
-	few	TRBJ2-5	TRBV14	CASSQDRVHGAQETQYF	TGTGCCAGCAGCCAAGATCGGGTCCATGGGGCCCAAGAGACCCAGTACTTC
-	few	TRBJ2-7	TRBV10-3	CAISGVSGSYEQYF	TGTGCCATCAGTGGGGTCTCAGGGTCCTACGAGCAGTACTTC
TRBD2	few	TRBJ2-3	TRBV20-1	CSALTSSGGLRVADTQYF	TGCAGTGCTCTGACCTCGAGCGGGGGCCTCCGGGTCGCAGATACGCAGTATTTT
-	once	TRBJ2-1	TRBV10-1	CASSESNPLYNEQFF	TGCGCCAGCAGTGAGTCGAACCCGCTCTACAATGAGCAGTTCTTC
TRBD2	few	TRBJ2-1	TRBV10-3	CAISGLLGGGPYNEQFF	TGTGCCATCAGTGGGTTGTTAGGCGGGGGGCCATACAATGAGCAGTTCTTC